What follows are 9 T cell receptor beta chains derived from one specimen sequenced in a study of blood T cell repertoires in COVID-19. TCRdb's copy holds only in-frame clones and misses some; the assay was immunoSEQ multiplex PCR. The table includes almost 250,000 clones, more than 75% detected once. The sequenced sample consisted of peripheral blood. The receptors were gathered from a woman older than 75 with COVID-19, enrolled during active disease.

The chain combines TRBV7-8 with TRBJ1-3; 7 positions agree with TRBD1. Germline loops: CDR1 SGHVS, CDR2 FQNEAQ. The V gene end was trimmed by 3 bases and the J gene end by 4 bases; junction bases not matched to a gene: 6. The CDR3 is 15 amino acids. The CDR3 coding sequence is TGTGCCAGCAGCTTCGGGACAGCTTGGGGAAACACCATATATTTT. It specifies CASSFGTAWGNTIYF.

The rearrangement links TRBV5-1 to TRBJ2-5; perhaps TRBD2 as D (5 bases). V lost 2 bases, J lost 4 bases, and 15 bases lay in between. The CDR3 runs to 15 residues. Germline values: CDR1 SGHRS, CDR2 YFSETQ. Here the CDR3 reads CASSFGGSDAETQYF. CDR3 coding DNA: TGCGCCAGCAGCTTTGGAGGTAGCGATGCAGAGACCCAGTACTTC.

The chain has TRBV7-2 and TRBJ1-2; D perhaps matches TRBD1 (5 bases). Trimming pared 1 base from V and 1 base from J, leaving 16 bases between. Germline CDR1 SGHTA, CDR2 FQGNSA. CDR3 length: 17 amino acids. The CDR3 coding sequence is TGTGCCAGCAGCTTAGGAGGTAGCCAGGGTAGTAACTATGGCTACACCTTC. Translation: CASSLGGSQGSNYGYTF.

J is TRBJ1-5 and V is TRBV6-2 or TRBV6-3, with D uncertain. Trimming took 6 bases from V and 5 from J, leaving 8 bases between them. Germline V gives CDR1 MNHEY, CDR2 SVGEGT. The CDR3 has 12 amino acids. The CDR3 DNA sequence: TGTGCCAGCAGCTTTTCGTATCAGCCCCAGCATTTT. It encodes CASSFSYQPQHF.

The V call is TRBV7-2, the J call TRBJ1-5, with D unresolved. Germline loops: CDR1 SGHTA, CDR2 FQGNSA. The CDR3 covers 13 residues. The V end was cut by 1 base, the J end by 4 bases, with 5 bases between. This CDR3 reads CASSLVNNQPQHF. The CDR3 nucleotides read TGTGCCAGCAGCTTAGTTAATAATCAGCCCCAGCATTTT.

The gene calls are TRBV5-1 and TRBJ1-1; D perhaps matches TRBD1 (6 bases). This CDR3 is 13 amino acids long. The germline CDR1 and CDR2 sequences are SGHRS and YFSETQ. V was cut by 4 bases and J by 2 bases, with 9 bases left in between. CDR3 sequence: CASSGQFNTEAFF. Written as DNA, the CDR3 is TGCGCCAGCAGCGGACAGTTCAACACTGAAGCTTTCTTT.

This clone came up once. The J gene is TRBJ2-7, the V gene TRBV5-1; 11 nucleotides agree with TRBD1. Germline lookup yields CDR1 SGHRS and CDR2 YFSETQ. V was pared by 4 bases and J by 1 base, with 4 bases of the junction left unmatched. The CDR3 has 15 residues. In nucleotides, the CDR3 is TGCGCCAGCAGCCCCCGGGACAGGGGGTCCTACGAGCAGTACTTC. It yields the protein CASSPRDRGSYEQYF. The full variable domain, with the rest looked up from reference TRBV5-1 and TRBJ2-7, is KAGVTQTPRYLIKTRGQQVTLSCSPISGHRSVSWYQQTPGQGLQFLFEYFSETQRNKGNFPGRFSGRQFSNSRSEMNVSTLELGDSALYLCASSPRDRGSYEQYFGPGTRLTVT.

In its sample, this clone was seen a few times. The rearrangement joins TRBV24-1 to TRBJ2-1, with D possibly TRBD1 on 6 matching bases. Trimming cost V 5 bases and J 2 bases, with 12 bases left between them. Germline V gene lookup returns CDR1 KGHDR and CDR2 SFDVKD. This CDR3 region has 15 residues. CDR3 nucleotide sequence: TGTGCCACCAGTGGGGGGCAGGGGACCTACAATGAGCAGTTCTTC. Residues: CATSGGQGTYNEQFF.

The chain links TRBV5-1 to TRBJ1-2; a weak D match, TRBD1 (6 bases). The CDR3 covers 16 residues. The germline V and J ends were trimmed by 1 base and 6 bases, with 19 bases remaining between them. Germline CDR1 is SGHRS and CDR2 is YFSETQ. The CDR3 loop reads CASSLRTGRGQDGYTF. The CDR3 region has the DNA TGCGCCAGCAGCTTGCGCACGGGGCGGGGGCAGGATGGCTACACCTTC.